This TCR beta chain was sequenced in a study of blood T cell repertoires in COVID-19. Study information: T cells, B-cell-depleted T cells, or PBMCs provided the cDNA or gDNA that served as material.

The CDR3 is 15 residues long. From germline, CDR1 is SGHRS and CDR2 YFSETQ. The V and J ends lost 0 bases and 7 bases respectively, with 14 bases between them. How the authors handled the data: It was from reference gene primer amplification that nucleated cell counts were estimated. Sequencing used immunoSEQ multiplex PCR; TCRdb keeps in-frame clones, though not all of them. The V and J calls and clone size come from that table; D and trimming were worked out from the DNA. The data contain more than 75,000 clones, roughly 84% of them singletons. The rearrangement uses TRBV5-1 and TRBJ1-3; D remains unclear. The sample consisted of peripheral blood. This clonotype was obtained from a man aged 60 to 69 with acute or convalescent COVID-19. CDR3 residues: CASSLVGASRNTIYF. CDR3 DNA: TGCGCCAGCAGCTTGGTTGGTGCCAGTCGTAACACCATATATTTT.